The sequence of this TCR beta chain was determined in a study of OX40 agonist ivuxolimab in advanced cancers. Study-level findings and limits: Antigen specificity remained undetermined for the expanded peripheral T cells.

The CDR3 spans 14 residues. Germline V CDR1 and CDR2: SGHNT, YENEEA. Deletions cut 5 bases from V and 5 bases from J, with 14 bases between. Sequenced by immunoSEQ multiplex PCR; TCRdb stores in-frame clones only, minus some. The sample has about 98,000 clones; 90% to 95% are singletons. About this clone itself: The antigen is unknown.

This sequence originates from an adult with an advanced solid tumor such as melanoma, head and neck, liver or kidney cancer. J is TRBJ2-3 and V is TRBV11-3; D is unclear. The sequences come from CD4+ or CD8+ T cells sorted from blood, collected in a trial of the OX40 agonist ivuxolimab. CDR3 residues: CASSLMDRQDTQYF. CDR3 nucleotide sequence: TGTGCCAGCAGCCTGATGGACCGCCAAGATACGCAGTATTTT.